These 30 T cell receptor beta chains share one sample of origin, sequenced in a study of monozygotic twins with inflammatory bowel disease. With the 5' RACE reads reprocessed, TCRdb shows one record per CDR3 protein and no DNA. This repertoire comprises 200,000 to 250,000 distinct CDR3 sequences; its ten largest clones make up roughly 8%. The specimen sequenced was blood. These receptors came from a human donor with ulcerative colitis or Crohn's disease, or a healthy co-twin of an affected twin (not recorded which).

This chain joins TRBV29-1 and TRBJ1-5. The CDR3 is made up of 13 amino acids. Per germline, CDR1 SQVTM and CDR2 ANQGSEA. CDR3 region: CSVEVDRNQPQHF.

The CDR3 sequence: CASSPPGFPYEQYF. The gene calls are TRBV9 and TRBJ2-7; lacking DNA, the TRBD1 call made by TCRdb goes unchecked. Germline V gene sequence: CDR1 SGDLS, CDR2 YYNGEE. CDR3 length: 14 amino acids.

The chain carries TRBV7-2 and TRBJ2-1. Germline-derived CDR1 and CDR2 are SGHTA and FQGNSA. CDR3 length: 12 amino acids. The CDR3 protein is CASSSIYNEQFF.

The chain recombines TRBV29-1 with TRBJ2-1; TCRdb calls TRBD1, which cannot be checked without DNA. CDR1 and CDR2 (germline): SQVTM, ANQGSEA. CDR3 length equals 13 residues. CDR3 residues: CSVGRGSTGEQFF.

This chain uses TRBV5-6 with TRBJ2-7. Germline V lookup: CDR1 SGHDT, CDR2 YYEEEE. The CDR3 contains 11 residues. The CDR3 here is CASSTAYEQYF.

The CDR3 loop reads CSARVGTGSISLF. The chain joins TRBV20-1 to TRBJ2-7; without DNA, the TCRdb call of TRBD1 cannot be checked. The CDR3 covers 13 residues. Germline CDR1 is DFQATT and CDR2 is SNEGSKA (reference sequence).

The chain recombines TRBV20-1 with TRBJ1-1. The CDR3 loop spans 11 amino acids. Germline CDR1 is DFQATT and CDR2 is SNEGSKA (reference sequence). The CDR3 loop is CSASEITEAFF.

The rearrangement uses TRBV12-3 or TRBV12-4 and TRBJ2-1. This CDR3 region has 12 residues. CDR3 loop: CASSLRGDEQFF.

The chain carries TRBV7-8 and TRBJ1-6; the TRBD1 assignment by TCRdb is unverifiable without DNA. This CDR3 is built from 18 residues. Looked up from germline, CDR1 is SGHVS and CDR2 is FQNEAQ. CDR3 amino acids: CASSLGDRGYSYNSPLHF.

This chain uses TRBV29-1 with TRBJ2-7; checking the TCRdb D call of TRBD1 is not possible without DNA. The CDR3 spans 12 residues. CDR1 and CDR2 from the germline V gene are SQVTM and ANQGSEA. This CDR3 is CSVQGGLYEQYF.

The chain has TRBV5-1 and TRBJ2-7; lacking DNA, the TRBD2 call made by TCRdb goes unchecked. The CDR3 sequence is 15 residues long. Germline V gene sequence: CDR1 SGHRS, CDR2 YFSETQ. This chain's CDR3 is CASREGLAGPYEQYF.

This rearrangement joins TRBV7-3 to TRBJ2-2; no DNA is available, so the TRBD1 call from TCRdb remains unchecked. Germline CDR1 SGHTA, CDR2 FQGTGA. This CDR3 contains 15 residues. The CDR3 sequence is CASRWGGATTGELFF.

The rearrangement joins TRBV5-1 to TRBJ2-1; as DNA is missing, the TRBD1 call by TCRdb cannot be tested. The CDR3 sequence is 14 residues long. Germline CDR1 reads SGHRS; CDR2 reads YFSETQ. CDR3 amino acids: CASSFDSPDNEQFF.

V is TRBV20-1 and J is TRBJ2-6. This CDR3 comprises 15 residues. CDR1 and CDR2 from the germline V gene are DFQATT and SNEGSKA (reference sequence). The chain's CDR3 is CSARDGNSGANVLTF.

The V call is TRBV7-2, the J call TRBJ1-3; TCRdb reports TRBD1, a call that lacks DNA to check it against. The germline gives CDR1 SGHTA, CDR2 FQGNSA. The CDR3 is 16 amino acids. The CDR3 sequence is CASSLAVGVAGNTIYF.

The chain joins TRBV3-1 to TRBJ2-7; there is no DNA to check the TCRdb D call of TRBD2. This CDR3 contains 14 residues. Germline loops: CDR1 LGHDT, CDR2 YNNKEL (reference sequence). This CDR3 reads CASRGTSGDYEQYF.

V is TRBV5-1 and J is TRBJ1-6; TCRdb reports TRBD1, a call that lacks DNA to check it against. CDR3 length: 16 amino acids. Germline CDR1 is SGHRS and CDR2 is YFSETQ. The CDR3 reads CASSSTGGGFDSPLHF. Using reference TRBV5-1 and TRBJ1-6 for the parts outside the CDR3, the full variable domain is KAGVTQTPRYLIKTRGQQVTLSCSPISGHRSVSWYQQTPGQGLQFLFEYFSETQRNKGNFPGRFSGRQFSNSRSEMNVSTLELGDSALYLCASSSTGGGFDSPLHFGNGTRLTVT.

The chain joins TRBV5-1 to TRBJ1-5. The CDR3 length is 15 residues. The germline CDR1 and CDR2 sequences are SGHRS and YFSETQ. The CDR3 loop reads CASSLEYGGNQPQHF.

The rearrangement links TRBV12-3 or TRBV12-4 to TRBJ1-2. The CDR3 is made up of 12 amino acids. CDR3 sequence reads: CASGPSRDGYTF.

This chain links TRBV13 with TRBJ2-1; there is no DNA to check the TCRdb D call of TRBD1. The germline CDR1 and CDR2 sequences are PRHDT and FYEKMQ (reference sequence). There are 18 residues in the CDR3. The CDR3: CASSWRGGRETSYNEQFF.

This chain joins TRBV7-3 and TRBJ2-3. The CDR3 extends over 15 amino acids. Germline V gene sequence: CDR1 SGHTA, CDR2 FQGTGA. The CDR3 loop is CASSLTAVSTDTQYF.

The CDR3 is CASREGRINNEQFF. The rearrangement uses TRBV19 and TRBJ2-1; there is no DNA to check the TCRdb D call of TRBD2. The CDR3 runs to 14 residues. CDR1 and CDR2 from the germline V gene are LNHDA and SQIVND (reference sequence).

The chain links TRBV18 to TRBJ1-5. CDR1 is KGHSH, CDR2 LQKENI, per germline. CDR3 length: 13 residues. The CDR3 loop reads CASSPQGAKPQHF. Together with reference TRBV18 and TRBJ1-5, the CDR3 gives the full variable domain: NAGVMQNPRHLVRRRGQEARLRCSPMKGHSHVYWYRQLPEEGLKFMVYLQKENIIDESGMPKERFSAEFPKEGPSILRIQQVVRGDSAAYFCASSPQGAKPQHFGDGTRLSIL.

V gene TRBV28 combines with J gene TRBJ2-7; TCRdb gives TRBD1 as the D gene, but with no DNA this cannot be confirmed. This CDR3 has 16 amino acids. Germline V gene data show CDR1 as MDHEN and CDR2 as SYDVKM. The CDR3 region is CASSREQWGILSEQYF.

The V gene is TRBV6-2 or TRBV6-3, the J gene TRBJ2-2; TCRdb's assignment of TRBD1 cannot be checked, as there is no DNA. Germline values: CDR1 MNHEY, CDR2 SVGEGT. The CDR3 totals 14 residues. The CDR3 is CASTRGHNTGELFF.

The gene calls are TRBV11-2 and TRBJ2-1; absent DNA, TCRdb's TRBD1 call cannot be checked. This CDR3 has 15 amino acids. CDR1 is SGHAT, CDR2 FQNNGV, per germline. CDR3 residues: CAGSSLGGSYNEQFF. Together with reference TRBV11-2 and TRBJ2-1, the CDR3 gives the full variable domain: EAGVAQSPRYKIIEKRQSVAFWCNPISGHATLYWYQQILGQGPKLLIQFQNNGVVDDSQLPKDRFSAERLKGVDSTLKIQPAKLEDSAVYLCAGSSLGGSYNEQFFGPGTRLTVL.

J is TRBJ1-4 and V is TRBV7-9; the D call of TRBD1 rests on TCRdb alone, since no DNA is present to check it. The CDR3 has 15 residues. Germline assignment: CDR1 SEHNR and CDR2 FQNEAQ (reference sequence). This CDR3 reads CASSFIEGADGKLFF.

The chain employs TRBV18 and TRBJ1-4. The CDR3 contains 13 residues. Germline CDR1 and CDR2: KGHSH and LQKENI. CDR3 sequence reads: CASSPGREEKLFF.

The chain is built from TRBV5-1 and TRBJ2-3; TCRdb returns TRBD1, unconfirmable since there is no DNA. There are 16 residues in the CDR3. The germline V gene has CDR1 SGHRS and CDR2 YFSETQ. CDR3 protein: CASSLPGQGSSDTQYF.

V usage is TRBV5-6 and J usage is TRBJ2-5; TCRdb's D call of TRBD1 is untestable without DNA. This CDR3 spans 16 amino acids. The V gene's germline CDR1 is SGHDT and CDR2 YYEEEE. The CDR3 reads CASSLERTGVRRTQYF. The entire variable domain, with the rest obtained from reference TRBV5-6 and TRBJ2-5, is as follows: DAGVTQSPTHLIKTRGQQVTLRCSPKSGHDTVSWYQQALGQGPQFIFQYYEEEERQRGNFPDRFSGHQFPNYSSELNVNALLLGDSALYLCASSLERTGVRRTQYFGPGTRLLVL.